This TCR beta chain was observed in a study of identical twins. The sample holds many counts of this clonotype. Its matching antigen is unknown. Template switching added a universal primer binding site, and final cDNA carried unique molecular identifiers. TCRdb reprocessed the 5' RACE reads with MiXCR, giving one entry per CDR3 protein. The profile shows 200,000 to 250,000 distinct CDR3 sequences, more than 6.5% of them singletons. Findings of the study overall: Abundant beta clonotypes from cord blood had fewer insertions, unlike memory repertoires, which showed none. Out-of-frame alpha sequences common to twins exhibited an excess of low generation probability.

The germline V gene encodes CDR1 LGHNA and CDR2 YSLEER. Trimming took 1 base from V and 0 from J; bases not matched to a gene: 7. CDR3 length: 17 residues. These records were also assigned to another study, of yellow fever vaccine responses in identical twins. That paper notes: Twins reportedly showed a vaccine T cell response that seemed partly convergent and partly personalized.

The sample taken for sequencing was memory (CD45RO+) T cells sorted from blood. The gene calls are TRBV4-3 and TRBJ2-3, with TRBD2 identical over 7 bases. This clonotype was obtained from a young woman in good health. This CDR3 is CASSQARETLSTDTQYF. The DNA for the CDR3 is TGCGCCAGCAGCCAAGCGCGGGAGACCCTAAGCACAGATACGCAGTATTTT.